This paragraph covers one TCR beta chain sequence. The data were produced by immunoSEQ multiplex PCR, yet TCRdb's version contains in-frame clones alone and is incomplete. The sample holds roughly 100,000 clones; around 89% are singletons and the top ten take approximately 19%. This specimen comes from a study of control samples from healthy donors and cancer patients. This CDR3 comprises 13 residues. The ends were cut back, 6 bases at V and 5 bases at J, with 16 bases in the middle. Germline CDR1 reads SQVTM; CDR2 reads ANQGSEA. The clonotype was recovered from a man in his 60s with lung cancer. The sample taken for sequencing was PBMCs. The chain recombines TRBV29-1 with TRBJ1-1, with D maybe TRBD1 (5 bases). DNA for the CDR3: TGCAGCGTCGAAAGCCTGGGGGGGACTGAAGCTTTCTTT. Encoded protein: CSVESLGGTEAFF.